The entry that follows covers one TCR beta chain sequence. Its antigen is not identified. This table comes from immunoSEQ multiplex PCR, and its TCRdb copy is limited to in-frame clones, with some not included. This table has about 38,000 clones, about 80% appearing once. The source of the sample is a study of PD-1 blockade in classical Hodgkin lymphoma. Documented time point: cycle 4 day 1 (C4D1), after more than five weeks of nivolumab. Each patient experienced a relapse that followed autologous stem cell transplantation, and brentuximab vedotin exposure varied. General study results and limits: Healthy donors reportedly exceeded newly diagnosed patients in baseline TCR diversity. CD4+ TCR diversity climbed significantly by C4D1, unlike CD8+ TCR diversity.

V was trimmed by 5 bases and J by 0 bases, leaving 11 bases between them. The CDR3 has 15 residues. In germline, CDR1 is MGHRA, CDR2 YSYEKL. The sequencing used peripheral blood mononuclear cells (PBMCs), collected before the fourth cycle of nivolumab. V usage is TRBV4-1 and J usage is TRBJ2-4; maybe TRBD2 (5 bases). This clonotype was obtained from a human donor with classical Hodgkin lymphoma. In DNA form, the CDR3 reads TGCGCCAGCAGCGCGGGCCTTTTAGCCAAAAACATTCAGTACTTC. Encoded protein: CASSAGLLAKNIQYF.